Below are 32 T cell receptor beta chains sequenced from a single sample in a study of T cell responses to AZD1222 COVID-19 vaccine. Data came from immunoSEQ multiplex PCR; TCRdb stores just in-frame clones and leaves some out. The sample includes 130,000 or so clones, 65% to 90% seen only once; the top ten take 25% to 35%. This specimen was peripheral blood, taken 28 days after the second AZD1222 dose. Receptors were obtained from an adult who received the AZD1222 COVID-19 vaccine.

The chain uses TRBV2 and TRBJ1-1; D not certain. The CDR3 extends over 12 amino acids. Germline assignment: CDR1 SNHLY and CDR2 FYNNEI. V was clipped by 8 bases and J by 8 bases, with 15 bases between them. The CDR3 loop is CASHGDGREAFF. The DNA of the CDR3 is TGTGCCAGCCACGGGGATGGGCGGGAAGCTTTCTTT.

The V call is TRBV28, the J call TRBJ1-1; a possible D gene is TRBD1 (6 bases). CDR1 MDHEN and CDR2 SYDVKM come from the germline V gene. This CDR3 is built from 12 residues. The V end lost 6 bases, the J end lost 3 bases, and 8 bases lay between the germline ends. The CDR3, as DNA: TGTGCCAGCAGAACAGGGTACACTGAAGCTTTCTTT. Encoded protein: CASRTGYTEAFF. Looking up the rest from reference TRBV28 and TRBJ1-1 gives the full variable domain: DVKVTQSSRYLVKRTGEKVFLECVQDMDHENMFWYRQDPGLGLRLIYFSYDVKMKEKGDIPEGYSVSREKKERFSLILESASTNQTSMYLCASRTGYTEAFFGQGTRLTVV.

The CDR3 loop is CASSLRGVDNSPLHF. The DNA for the CDR3 is TGCGCCAGCAGCCTCCGCGGGGTAGATAATTCACCCCTCCACTTT. The rearrangement joins TRBV4-1 to TRBJ1-6, with no clear D. Germline CDR1 and CDR2: MGHRA and YSYEKL. This CDR3 comprises 15 residues. Trimming left V 4 bases short and J 5 bases short, with 12 bases between.

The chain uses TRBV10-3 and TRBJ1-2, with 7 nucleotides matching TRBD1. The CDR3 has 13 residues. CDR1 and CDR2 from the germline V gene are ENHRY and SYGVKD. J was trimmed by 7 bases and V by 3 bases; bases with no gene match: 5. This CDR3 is CAISDQGVAGYTF. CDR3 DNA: TGTGCCATCAGTGATCAGGGGGTAGCTGGCTACACCTTC.

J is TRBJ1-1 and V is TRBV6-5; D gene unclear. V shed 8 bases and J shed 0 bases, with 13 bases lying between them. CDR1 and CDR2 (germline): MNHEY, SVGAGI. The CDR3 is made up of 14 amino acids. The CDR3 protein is CASFRGPMNTEAFF. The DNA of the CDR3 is TGTGCCAGCTTTCGAGGACCGATGAACACTGAAGCTTTCTTT.

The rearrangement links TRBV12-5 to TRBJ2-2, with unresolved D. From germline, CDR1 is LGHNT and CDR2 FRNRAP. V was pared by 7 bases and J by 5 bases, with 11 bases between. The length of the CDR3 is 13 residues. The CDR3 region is CASAPEGTGELFF. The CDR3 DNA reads TGTGCTAGTGCCCCAGAAGGTACCGGGGAGCTGTTTTTT.

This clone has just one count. The CDR3 spells CASSLLPAYEQYF. As DNA, the CDR3 is TGTGCCAGCAGCTTACTCCCCGCCTACGAGCAGTACTTC. The rearrangement uses TRBV5-4 and TRBJ2-7; D is ambiguous. Trimming took off 2 bases at V and 2 bases at J, with 8 bases between the two ends. This CDR3 comprises 13 residues. Germline assignment: CDR1 SGHNT and CDR2 YYREEE (reference sequence).

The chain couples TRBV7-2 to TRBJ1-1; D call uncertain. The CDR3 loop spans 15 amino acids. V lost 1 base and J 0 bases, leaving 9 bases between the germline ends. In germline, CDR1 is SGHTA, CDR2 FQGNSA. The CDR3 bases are TGTGCCAGCAGCTTAGTGGGCCAAATGAACACTGAAGCTTTCTTT. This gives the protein CASSLVGQMNTEAFF.

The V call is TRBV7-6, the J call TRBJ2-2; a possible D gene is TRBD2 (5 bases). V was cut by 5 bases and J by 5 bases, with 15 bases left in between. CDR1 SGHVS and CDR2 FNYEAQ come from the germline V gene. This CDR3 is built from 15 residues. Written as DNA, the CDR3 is TGTGCCAGCAGCGTCCGGGAAATCGCTACCGGGGAGCTGTTTTTT. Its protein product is CASSVREIATGELFF.

The CDR3 DNA sequence: TGTGCCAGCCCCCGCGGATTGAACACTGAAGCTTTCTTT. Translation gives CASPRGLNTEAFF. J is TRBJ1-1 and V is TRBV6-6; D gene ambiguous. The CDR3 totals 13 residues. CDR1 MNHNY and CDR2 SVGAGI come from the germline V gene (reference sequence). Trimming removed 8 bases at V and 0 bases at J, with 10 bases between.

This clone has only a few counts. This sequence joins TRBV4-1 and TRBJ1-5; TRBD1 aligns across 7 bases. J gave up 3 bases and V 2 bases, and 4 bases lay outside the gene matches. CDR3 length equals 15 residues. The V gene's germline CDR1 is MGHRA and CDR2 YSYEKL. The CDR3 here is CASSQTDRVNQPQHF. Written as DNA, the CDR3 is TGCGCCAGCAGCCAAACCGACAGGGTCAATCAGCCCCAGCATTTT.

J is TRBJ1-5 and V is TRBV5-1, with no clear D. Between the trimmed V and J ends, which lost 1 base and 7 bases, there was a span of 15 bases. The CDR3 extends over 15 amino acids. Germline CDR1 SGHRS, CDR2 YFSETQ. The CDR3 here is CASSLSSGVGQPQHF. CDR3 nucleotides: TGCGCCAGCAGCTTGTCATCCGGGGTCGGACAGCCCCAGCATTTT.

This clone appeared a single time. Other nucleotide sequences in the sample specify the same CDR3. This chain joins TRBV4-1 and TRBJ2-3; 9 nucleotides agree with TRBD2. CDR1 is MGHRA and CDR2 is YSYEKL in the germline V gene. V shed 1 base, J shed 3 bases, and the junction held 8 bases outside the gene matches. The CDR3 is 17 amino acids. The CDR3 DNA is TGCGCCAGCAGCCAAGGGGGAGCGGGGGGAGGGACAGATACGCAGTATTTT. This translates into CASSQGGAGGGTDTQYF.

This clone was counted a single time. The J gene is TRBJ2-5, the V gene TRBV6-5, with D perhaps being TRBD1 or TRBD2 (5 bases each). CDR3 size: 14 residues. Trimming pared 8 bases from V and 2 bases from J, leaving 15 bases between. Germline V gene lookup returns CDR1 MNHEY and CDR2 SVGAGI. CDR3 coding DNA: TGTGCCAGCGGAAGGACGGGGCTTCAAGAGACCCAGTACTTC. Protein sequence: CASGRTGLQETQYF.

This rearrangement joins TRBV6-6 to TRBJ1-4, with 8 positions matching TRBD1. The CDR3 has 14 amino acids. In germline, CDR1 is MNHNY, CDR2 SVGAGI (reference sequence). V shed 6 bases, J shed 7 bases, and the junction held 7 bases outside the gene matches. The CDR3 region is CASRVQGEGEKLFF. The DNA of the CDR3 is TGTGCCAGCAGGGTACAGGGGGAGGGTGAAAAACTGTTTTTT.

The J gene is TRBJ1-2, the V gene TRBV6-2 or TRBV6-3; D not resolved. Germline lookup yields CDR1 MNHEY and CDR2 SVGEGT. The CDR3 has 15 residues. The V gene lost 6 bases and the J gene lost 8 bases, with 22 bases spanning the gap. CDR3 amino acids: CASSPPDYAPEGYTF. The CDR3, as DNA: TGTGCCAGCAGCCCCCCGGACTATGCTCCGGAAGGCTACACCTTC.

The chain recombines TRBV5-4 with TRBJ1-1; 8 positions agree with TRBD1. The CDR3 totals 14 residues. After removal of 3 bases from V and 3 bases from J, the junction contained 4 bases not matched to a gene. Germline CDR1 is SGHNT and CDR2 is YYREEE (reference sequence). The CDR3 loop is CASSSGGEDTEAFF. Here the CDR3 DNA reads TGTGCCAGCAGCTCAGGGGGCGAGGACACTGAAGCTTTCTTT.

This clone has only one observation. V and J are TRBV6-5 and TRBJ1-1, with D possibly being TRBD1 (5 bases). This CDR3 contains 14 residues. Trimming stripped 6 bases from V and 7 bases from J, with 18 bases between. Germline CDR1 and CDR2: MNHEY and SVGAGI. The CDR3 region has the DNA TGTGCCAGCAGCCGGACTACAGGCTACTATGAAGCTTTCTTT. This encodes CASSRTTGYYEAFF.

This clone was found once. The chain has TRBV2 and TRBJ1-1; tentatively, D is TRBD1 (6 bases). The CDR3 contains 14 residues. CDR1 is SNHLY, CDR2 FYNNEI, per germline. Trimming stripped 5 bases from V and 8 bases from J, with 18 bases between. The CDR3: CASSFSQWGAEAFF. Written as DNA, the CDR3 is TGTGCCAGCAGTTTCTCCCAGTGGGGGGCGGAAGCTTTCTTT.

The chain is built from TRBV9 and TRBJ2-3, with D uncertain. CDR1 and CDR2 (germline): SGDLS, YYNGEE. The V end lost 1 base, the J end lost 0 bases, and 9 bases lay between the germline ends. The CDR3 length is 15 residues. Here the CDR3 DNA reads TGTGCCAGCAGCGTACTCAGATTAAGCACAGATACGCAGTATTTT. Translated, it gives CASSVLRLSTDTQYF.

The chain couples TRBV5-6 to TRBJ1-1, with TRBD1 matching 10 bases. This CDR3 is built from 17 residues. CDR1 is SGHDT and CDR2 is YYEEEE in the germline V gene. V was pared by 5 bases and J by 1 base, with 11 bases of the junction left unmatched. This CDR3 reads CASRPRDRGMGNTEAFF. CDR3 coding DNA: TGTGCCAGCAGACCTAGGGACAGGGGAATGGGGAACACTGAAGCTTTCTTT. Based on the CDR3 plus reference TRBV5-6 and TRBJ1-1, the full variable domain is DAGVTQSPTHLIKTRGQQVTLRCSPKSGHDTVSWYQQALGQGPQFIFQYYEEEERQRGNFPDRFSGHQFPNYSSELNVNALLLGDSALYLCASRPRDRGMGNTEAFFGQGTRLTVV.

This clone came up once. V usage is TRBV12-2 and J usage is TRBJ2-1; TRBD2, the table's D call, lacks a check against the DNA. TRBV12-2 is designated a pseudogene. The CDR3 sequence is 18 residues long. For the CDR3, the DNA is TGTGCAAGTCGCCTAGACTTCCCCGGGCCTGAGGGAGGTGATGAGCAGTTCTTC. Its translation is CASRLDFPGPEGGDEQFF.

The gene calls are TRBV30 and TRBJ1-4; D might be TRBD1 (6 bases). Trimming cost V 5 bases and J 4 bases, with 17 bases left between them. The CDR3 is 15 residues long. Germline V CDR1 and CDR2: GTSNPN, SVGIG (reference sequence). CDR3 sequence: CAWADLDRNNEKLFF. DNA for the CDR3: TGTGCCTGGGCCGACCTGGACAGAAATAATGAAAAACTGTTTTTT.

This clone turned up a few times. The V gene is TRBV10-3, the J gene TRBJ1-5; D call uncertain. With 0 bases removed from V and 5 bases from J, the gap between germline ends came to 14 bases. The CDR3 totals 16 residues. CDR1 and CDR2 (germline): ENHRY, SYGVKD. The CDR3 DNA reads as TGTGCCATCAGTGAGTCGACCCCGGGCAAGGATCAGCCCCAGCATTTT. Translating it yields CAISESTPGKDQPQHF.

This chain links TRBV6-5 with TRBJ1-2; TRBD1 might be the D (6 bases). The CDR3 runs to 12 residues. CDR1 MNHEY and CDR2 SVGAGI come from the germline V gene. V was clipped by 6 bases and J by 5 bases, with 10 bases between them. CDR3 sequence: CASSPRGYGYTF. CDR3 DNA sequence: TGTGCCAGCAGCCCCAGGGGATATGGCTACACCTTC.

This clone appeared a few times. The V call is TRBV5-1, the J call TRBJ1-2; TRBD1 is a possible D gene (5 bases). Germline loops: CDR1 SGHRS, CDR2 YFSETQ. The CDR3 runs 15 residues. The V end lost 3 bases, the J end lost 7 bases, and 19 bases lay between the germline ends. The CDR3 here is CASSWTSTVGGGYTF. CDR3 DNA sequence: TGCGCCAGCAGCTGGACTTCGACAGTTGGGGGTGGCTACACCTTC. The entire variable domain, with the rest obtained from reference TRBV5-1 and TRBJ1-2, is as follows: KAGVTQTPRYLIKTRGQQVTLSCSPISGHRSVSWYQQTPGQGLQFLFEYFSETQRNKGNFPGRFSGRQFSNSRSEMNVSTLELGDSALYLCASSWTSTVGGGYTFGSGTRLTVV.

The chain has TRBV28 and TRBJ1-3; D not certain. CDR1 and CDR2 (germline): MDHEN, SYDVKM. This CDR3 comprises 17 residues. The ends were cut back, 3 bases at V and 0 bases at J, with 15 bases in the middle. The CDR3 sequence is CASSFYWLQNSGNTIYF. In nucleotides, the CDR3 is TGTGCCAGCAGTTTCTATTGGCTTCAAAACTCTGGAAACACCATATATTTT.

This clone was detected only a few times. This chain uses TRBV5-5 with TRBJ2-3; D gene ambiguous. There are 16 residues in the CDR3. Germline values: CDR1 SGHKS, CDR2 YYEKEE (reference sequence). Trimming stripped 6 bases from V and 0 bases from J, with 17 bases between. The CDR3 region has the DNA TGTGCCAGCACCCCCTACGGCCTTCCAAGCACAGATACGCAGTATTTT. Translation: CASTPYGLPSTDTQYF.

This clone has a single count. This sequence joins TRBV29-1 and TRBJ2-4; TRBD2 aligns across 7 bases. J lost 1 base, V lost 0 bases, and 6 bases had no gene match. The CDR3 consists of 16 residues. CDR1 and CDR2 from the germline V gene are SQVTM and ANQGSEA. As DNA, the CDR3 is TGCAGCGTTGAAGATGGGGGGGAAAGGGCCAAAAACATTCAGTACTTC. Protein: CSVEDGGERAKNIQYF.

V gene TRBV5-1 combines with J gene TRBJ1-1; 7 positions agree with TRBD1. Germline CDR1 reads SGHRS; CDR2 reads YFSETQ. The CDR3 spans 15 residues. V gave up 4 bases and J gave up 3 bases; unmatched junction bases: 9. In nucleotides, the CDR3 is TGCGCCAGCAGCCCTGGGACAGCTCTAGACACTGAAGCTTTCTTT. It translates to CASSPGTALDTEAFF. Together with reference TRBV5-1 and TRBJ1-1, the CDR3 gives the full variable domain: KAGVTQTPRYLIKTRGQQVTLSCSPISGHRSVSWYQQTPGQGLQFLFEYFSETQRNKGNFPGRFSGRQFSNSRSEMNVSTLELGDSALYLCASSPGTALDTEAFFGQGTRLTVV.

The DNA for the CDR3 is TGTGCCAGCAGCCAAAACTGGGGCTCCTACGAGCAGTACTTC. As protein: CASSQNWGSYEQYF. The chain employs TRBV14 and TRBJ2-7; D gene unclear. CDR3 length equals 14 residues. Germline V gives CDR1 SGHDN, CDR2 FVKESK. The germline V and J ends were trimmed by 2 bases and 0 bases, with 8 bases remaining between them.

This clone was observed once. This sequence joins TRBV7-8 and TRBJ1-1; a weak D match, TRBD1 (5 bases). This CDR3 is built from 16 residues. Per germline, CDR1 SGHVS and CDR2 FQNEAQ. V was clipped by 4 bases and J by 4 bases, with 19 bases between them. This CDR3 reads CASSSKRDRAVTEAFF. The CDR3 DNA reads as TGTGCCAGCAGCTCTAAGCGGGACCGAGCGGTCACTGAAGCTTTCTTT. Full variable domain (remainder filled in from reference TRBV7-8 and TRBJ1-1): GAGVSQSPRYKVAKRGQDVALRCDPISGHVSLFWYQQALGQGPEFLTYFQNEAQLDKSGLPSDRFFAERPEGSVSTLKIQRTQQEDSAVYLCASSSKRDRAVTEAFFGQGTRLTVV.